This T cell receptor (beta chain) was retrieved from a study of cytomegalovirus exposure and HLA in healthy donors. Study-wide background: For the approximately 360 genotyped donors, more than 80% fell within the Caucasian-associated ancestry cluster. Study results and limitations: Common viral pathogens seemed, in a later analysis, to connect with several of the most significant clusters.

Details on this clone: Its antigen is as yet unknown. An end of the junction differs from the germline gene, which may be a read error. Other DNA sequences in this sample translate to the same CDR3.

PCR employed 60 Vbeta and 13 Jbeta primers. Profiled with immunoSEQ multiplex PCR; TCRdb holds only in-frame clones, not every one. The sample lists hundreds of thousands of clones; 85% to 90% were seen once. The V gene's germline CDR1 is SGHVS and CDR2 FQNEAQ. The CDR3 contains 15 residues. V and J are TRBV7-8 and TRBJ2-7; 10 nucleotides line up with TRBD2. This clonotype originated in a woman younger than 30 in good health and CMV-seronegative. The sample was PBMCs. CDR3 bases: TGTGCCAGTAGCTGGTCTAGCGGGGGATATTACGAGCAGTACTTC. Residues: CASSWSSGGYYEQYF.